Presented here are 21 T cell receptor beta chains from one specimen sequenced in a study of identifying expanded T cells in peripheral blood. Assay: immunoSEQ multiplex PCR; the TCRdb copy retains only in-frame clones and omits some. This table holds about 90,000 clones, 75% to 90% found once. What was sequenced was blood. Every receptor here comes from a person aged 18 to 75 in good health.

This clone has a single count. The DNA of the CDR3 is TGTGCCAGCAGCTTTCGGGACACCCGGCACACTGAAGCTTTCTTT. Residues: CASSFRDTRHTEAFF. The J gene is TRBJ1-1, the V gene TRBV5-8; the D gene is possibly TRBD1 (6 bases). The CDR3 totals 15 residues. The V end was cut by 2 bases, the J end by 3 bases, with 14 bases between. Germline loops: CDR1 SGHTS, CDR2 YDEGEE.

V usage is TRBV29-1 and J usage is TRBJ2-7; D remains unclear. The ends were cut back, 6 bases at V and 0 bases at J, with 12 bases in the middle. The germline V gene has CDR1 SQVTM and CDR2 ANQGSEA. CDR3 length equals 13 residues. CDR3 DNA: TGCAGCGTCAACCTAGGCAGCTCCTACGAGCAGTACTTC. The encoded protein is CSVNLGSSYEQYF.

The chain uses TRBV21-1 and TRBJ2-2; TRBD1 is the table's D call and was not checked against the DNA. TRBV21-1 is a recognized pseudogene. The CDR3 runs to 17 residues. The CDR3 coding sequence is TGTGCCAGCAGCAAAAGGAGTAACAGGGTGGATGCCGGGGAGCTGTTTTTT. This encodes CASSKRSNRVDAGELFF.

The chain is built from TRBV9 and TRBJ1-2, with unresolved D. This CDR3 has 13 amino acids. CDR1 is SGDLS and CDR2 is YYNGEE in the germline V gene. Trimming stripped 0 bases from V and 1 base from J, with 4 bases between. CDR3 coding DNA: TGTGCCAGCAGCGTAGCCGGTAACTATGGCTACACCTTC. This gives the protein CASSVAGNYGYTF.

The rearrangement joins TRBV27 to TRBJ1-5, with D possibly being TRBD1 (5 bases). Deletions cut 2 bases from V and 2 bases from J, with 7 bases between. This CDR3 has 14 amino acids. The germline V gene has CDR1 MNHEY and CDR2 SMNVEV (reference sequence). CDR3 sequence: CASSLQGRNQPQHF. In DNA, the CDR3 is TGTGCCAGCAGTTTACAGGGCCGCAATCAGCCCCAGCATTTT.

The chain combines TRBV5-6 with TRBJ1-6; D not certain. This CDR3 region has 16 residues. Germline V gene data show CDR1 as SGHDT and CDR2 as YYEEEE. Trimming removed 0 bases at V and 0 bases at J, with 7 bases between. The CDR3 is CASSLVPGSYNSPLHF. DNA of the CDR3: TGTGCCAGCAGCTTGGTCCCCGGCTCCTATAATTCACCCCTCCACTTT.

This chain connects TRBV6-4 to TRBJ1-2, with D hard to call. This CDR3 is 13 amino acids long. The V end lost 0 bases, the J end lost 5 bases, and 7 bases lay between the germline ends. Germline V gene sequence: CDR1 MRHNA, CDR2 SNTAGT. CDR3 DNA sequence: TGTGCCAGCAGTGACTCGATAGGTTATGGCTACACCTTC. This gives the protein CASSDSIGYGYTF.

The count of this clone is one. This sequence joins TRBV2 and TRBJ2-7; D is perhaps TRBD2 (5 bases). Trimming stripped 8 bases from V and 2 bases from J, with 19 bases between. CDR1 and CDR2 (germline): SNHLY, FYNNEI. The CDR3 sequence is 15 residues long. CDR3 protein: CASRLSRGYPYEQYF. For the CDR3, the DNA is TGTGCCAGCCGCTTATCCCGGGGTTACCCCTACGAGCAGTACTTC.

V is TRBV5-5 and J is TRBJ1-6, with D unresolved. CDR1 is SGHKS, CDR2 YYEKEE, per germline (reference sequence). CDR3 length: 19 amino acids. V lost 0 bases and J 11 bases, leaving 27 bases between the germline ends. For the CDR3, the DNA is TGTGCCAGCAGCTTGGTTTTCGTTTTCGGGCTTGGCGGGAAGGCACCCCTCCACTTT. Its translation: CASSLVFVFGLGGKAPLHF.

This chain uses TRBV5-6 with TRBJ2-7; D might be TRBD1 (6 bases). The germline V gene has CDR1 SGHDT and CDR2 YYEEEE. The CDR3 is 13 amino acids. V was clipped by 5 bases and J by 4 bases, with 13 bases between them. The CDR3, as DNA: TGTGCCAGCAGTCCTACTACAGGGTACGAGCAGTACTTC. This gives the protein CASSPTTGYEQYF. Full variable domain (remainder filled in from reference TRBV5-6 and TRBJ2-7): DAGVTQSPTHLIKTRGQQVTLRCSPKSGHDTVSWYQQALGQGPQFIFQYYEEEERQRGNFPDRFSGHQFPNYSSELNVNALLLGDSALYLCASSPTTGYEQYFGPGTRLTVT.

The genes are TRBV5-5 and TRBJ1-2, with D perhaps TRBD1 (6 bases). Trimming removed 0 bases from V and 0 bases from J, with 9 bases in between. The germline CDR1 and CDR2 sequences are SGHKS and YYEKEE (reference sequence). The CDR3 is 15 amino acids. The CDR3: CASSLGAGANYGYTF. The CDR3 nucleotides are TGTGCCAGCAGCTTGGGGGCAGGGGCTAACTATGGCTACACCTTC.

This clone was seen more than once but under ten times. This rearrangement joins TRBV7-9 to TRBJ1-6; a weak D match, TRBD1 (5 bases). This CDR3 region has 12 residues. V was clipped by 8 bases and J by 8 bases, with 10 bases between them. Looked up from germline, CDR1 is SEHNR and CDR2 is FQNEAQ (reference sequence). The CDR3 loop reads CASWDGYSPLHF. The CDR3, as DNA: TGTGCCAGCTGGGACGGATATTCACCCCTCCACTTT.

V gene TRBV5-1 combines with J gene TRBJ2-2; either TRBD1 or TRBD2 may supply D (5 bases each). This CDR3 region has 15 residues. Germline V gene lookup returns CDR1 SGHRS and CDR2 YFSETQ. Trimming removed 1 base at V and 3 bases at J, with 10 bases between. CDR3 bases: TGCGCCAGCAGCTTGAGGTGGGGGTACACCGGGGAGCTGTTTTTT. Amino acids: CASSLRWGYTGELFF.

A single count supports this clone. The chain joins TRBV29-1 to TRBJ2-7, with a weak D call TRBD2 (5 bases). Germline assignment: CDR1 SQVTM and CDR2 ANQGSEA. Trimming cost V 6 bases and J 6 bases, with 18 bases left between them. The CDR3 totals 13 residues. The CDR3 reads CSVGENRGSEQYF. The CDR3 nucleotides read TGCAGCGTCGGGGAAAACCGTGGATCCGAGCAGTACTTC.

V gene TRBV5-4 combines with J gene TRBJ1-1, with D possibly being TRBD1 (5 bases). This CDR3 is 13 amino acids long. Trimming pared 0 bases from V and 6 bases from J, leaving 9 bases between. From germline, CDR1 is SGHNT and CDR2 YYREEE (reference sequence). As DNA, the CDR3 is TGTGCCAGCAGCTTGGGGGGGAAGGCTGAAGCTTTCTTT. This sequence encodes CASSLGGKAEAFF.

The chain uses TRBV7-2 and TRBJ2-3; no definite D call. V lost 4 bases and J 3 bases, leaving 5 bases between the germline ends. Germline-derived CDR1 and CDR2 are SGHTA and FQGNSA. The length of the CDR3 is 12 residues. The CDR3 DNA reads TGTGCCAGCAGCTCGACGACAGATACGCAGTATTTT. This codes for CASSSTTDTQYF.

This chain connects TRBV5-5 to TRBJ2-7; 7 nucleotides line up with TRBD1. The germline V gene encodes CDR1 SGHKS and CDR2 YYEKEE (reference sequence). V shed 4 bases, J shed 4 bases, and the junction held 8 bases outside the gene matches. The CDR3 extends over 14 amino acids. CDR3 DNA: TGTGCCAGCAGCACGACCGGGACAGAATACGAGCAGTACTTC. It is translated as CASSTTGTEYEQYF.

This chain connects TRBV7-2 to TRBJ2-5; 7 nucleotides align to TRBD1. V gave up 1 base and J gave up 3 bases; unmatched junction bases: 5. This CDR3 is built from 15 residues. The germline V gene has CDR1 SGHTA and CDR2 FQGNSA. The CDR3 is CASSLGTGQKETQYF. The CDR3 region has the DNA TGTGCCAGCAGCTTAGGGACGGGACAGAAAGAGACCCAGTACTTC.

This chain links TRBV5-1 with TRBJ1-2, with 8 bases identical to TRBD1. With 4 bases clipped from V and 11 bases from J, the junction kept 10 bases outside the gene matches. Germline V lookup: CDR1 SGHRS, CDR2 YFSETQ. This CDR3 is built from 13 residues. The CDR3: CASSILDRAGYTF. The CDR3, as DNA: TGCGCCAGCAGCATCCTGGACAGGGCGGGGTACACCTTC.

V is TRBV4-1 and J is TRBJ2-7, with TRBD1 matching 7 bases. The ends lost 0 bases at V and 13 bases at J; junction bases unmatched: 12. The CDR3 extends over 14 amino acids. Germline CDR1 MGHRA, CDR2 YSYEKL. The CDR3 DNA reads as TGCGCCAGCAGCCAAGAAAGTACCCCGACAGGGCTTTACTTC. It yields the protein CASSQESTPTGLYF.

This clone was observed a few times. The chain links TRBV11-3 to TRBJ2-4, with TRBD1 matching 11 bases. The V and J ends lost 2 bases and 8 bases, in that order; junction bases with no gene match: 2. CDR1 and CDR2 (germline): SGHNT, YENEEA. CDR3 length: 14 residues. The CDR3, as DNA: TGTGCCAGCAGCTTACGGGGACAGGGGGACATTCAGTACTTC. Translation gives CASSLRGQGDIQYF. The full variable domain, completed using reference TRBV11-3 and TRBJ2-4, is EAGVVQSPRYKIIEKKQPVAFWCNPISGHNTLYWYLQNLGQGPELLIRYENEEAVDDSQLPKDRFSAERLKGVDSTLKIQPAELGDSAVYLCASSLRGQGDIQYFGAGTRLSVL.